The clone carrying this T cell receptor (beta chain) was seen a handful of times. Its antigen remains unknown. Germline CDR1 is SEHNR and CDR2 is FQNEAQ (reference sequence). CDR3 length equals 14 residues. Trimming removed 3 bases at V and 3 bases at J, with 12 bases between. The record originates from a study of cytomegalovirus exposure and HLA in healthy donors. Overall study results and limits: TCR beta chain V- and J-gene trimming was linked, in a later analysis, to a missense variant in DCLRE1C.

A multiplex PCR was run with 60 Vbeta primers and 13 Jbeta primers. TCRdb's copy holds only in-frame clones and misses some; the assay was immunoSEQ multiplex PCR. Of over 90,000 clones in the sample, roughly 80% were seen once. The J gene is TRBJ2-7, the V gene TRBV7-9; possible D gene TRBD1, 5 bases. The sequence came from a man aged 45-60 years in good health and CMV-seropositive. The sample was PBMCs. Written as DNA, the CDR3 is TGTGCCAGCAGCTTGTTGGCAGACAGCTACGAGCAGTACTTC. Amino acid sequence: CASSLLADSYEQYF.